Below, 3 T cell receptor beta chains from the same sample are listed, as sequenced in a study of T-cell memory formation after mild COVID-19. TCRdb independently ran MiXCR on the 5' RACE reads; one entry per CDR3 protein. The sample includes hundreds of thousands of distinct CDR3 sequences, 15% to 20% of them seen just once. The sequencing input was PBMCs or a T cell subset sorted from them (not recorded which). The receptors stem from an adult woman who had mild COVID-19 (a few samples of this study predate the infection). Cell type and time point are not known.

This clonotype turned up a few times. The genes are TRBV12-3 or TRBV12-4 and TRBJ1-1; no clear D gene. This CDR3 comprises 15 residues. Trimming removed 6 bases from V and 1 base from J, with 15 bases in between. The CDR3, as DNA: TGTGCCAGCAGCCCCCATGGGTTGAGGAACACTGAAGCTTTCTTT. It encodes CASSPHGLRNTEAFF.

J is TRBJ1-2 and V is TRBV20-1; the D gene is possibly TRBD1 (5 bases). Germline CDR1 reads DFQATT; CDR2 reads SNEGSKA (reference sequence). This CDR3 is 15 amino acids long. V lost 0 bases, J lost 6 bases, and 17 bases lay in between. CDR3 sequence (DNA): TGCAGTGCTAGAGATCAATTTGATGGGGCAGATGGCTACACCTTC. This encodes CSARDQFDGADGYTF.

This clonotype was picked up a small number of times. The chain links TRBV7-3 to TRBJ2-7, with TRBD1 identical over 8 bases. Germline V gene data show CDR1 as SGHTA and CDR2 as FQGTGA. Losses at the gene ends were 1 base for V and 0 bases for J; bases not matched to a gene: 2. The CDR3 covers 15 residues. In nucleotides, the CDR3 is TGTGCCAGCAGCTTAATTGGGACAGGCTCCTACGAGCAGTACTTC. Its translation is CASSLIGTGSYEQYF.